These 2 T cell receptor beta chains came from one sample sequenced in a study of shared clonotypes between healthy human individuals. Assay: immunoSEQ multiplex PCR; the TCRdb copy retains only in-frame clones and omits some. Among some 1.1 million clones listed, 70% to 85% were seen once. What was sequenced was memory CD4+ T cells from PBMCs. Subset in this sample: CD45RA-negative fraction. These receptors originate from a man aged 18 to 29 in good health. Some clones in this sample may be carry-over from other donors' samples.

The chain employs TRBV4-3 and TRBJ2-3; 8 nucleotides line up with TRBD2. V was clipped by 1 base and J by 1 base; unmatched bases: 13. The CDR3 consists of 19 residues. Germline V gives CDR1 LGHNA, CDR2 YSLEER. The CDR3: CASSQAGPGLAGGTDTQYF. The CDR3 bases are TGCGCCAGCAGCCAAGCGGGCCCCGGGCTAGCGGGTGGCACAGATACGCAGTATTTT.

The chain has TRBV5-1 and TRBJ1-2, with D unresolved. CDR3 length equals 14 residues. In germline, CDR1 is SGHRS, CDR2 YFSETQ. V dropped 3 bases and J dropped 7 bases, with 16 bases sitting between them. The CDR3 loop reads CASSWLDSGLGYTF. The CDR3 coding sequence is TGCGCCAGCAGCTGGCTGGACTCTGGACTTGGCTACACCTTC.